This T cell receptor (beta chain) was sequenced for a study of T cell repertoires in cytomegalovirus infection (dated by TCRdb to the late 2010s). For the study in its entirety: Alongside well-studied HLA-B-restricted epitopes, the peptide stimulations were aimed at recently identified HLA-C-restricted CMV epitopes, whose presentation resists viral immunomodulation. The HLA type of each donor mattered for the analysis, because public TCR beta signatures pointed to carriage of CMV infection along with the matching HLA type.

The CDR3, from cysteine to phenylalanine, totals 15 residues. Kept here is only the CDR3 DNA, which spans 45 bases and is read in frame from base 1. The germline V gene sets CDR1 to KGHDR and CDR2 to SFDVKD. The germline ends are 12 bases apart after V is trimmed by 7 bases and J by 0 bases. Sequencing relied on an Illumina HiSeq 1500. Using fastp trimming at Q25 and MiXCR clonotype assembly, TCRdb reanalyzed the public sequencing data and kept in-frame beta chains. CDR3 protein sequences are deduplicated, and each keeps its most common genes and DNA. The table for this sample lists around 710,000 distinct CDR3 sequences; about 27% of them were counted only once. Of the sample, around 12% is held by the ten largest clones. The treatment or condition label, as the study defines it: in vitro stimulation with specific CMV peptide epitopes to enrich CMV-specific T cells. About this clonotype: This clone's antigen is unknown. Base qualities are not provided; no much larger clone lies one nucleotide away.

Beyond this particular receptor, the publication reports: The ex vivo response was dominated by HLA-C-restricted CMV-specific TCR beta clonotypes, which also provided the single most frequent clonotype in two of eight donors. In both this cohort and an independent cohort of 352 donors, the cumulative frequency of public TCR beta family members distinguished carriers of CMV infection plus the relevant HLA type.

Sequenced material: cultured CD8+ T cells from PBMCs, taken from culture after CMV antigen stimulation. This receptor was obtained from a human donor in good health (CMV status not recorded). Some clones in this sample may be carry-over from other donors' samples. The chain uses TRBV24-1 and TRBJ2-1; TRBD2 is possibly the D segment (5 matching bases). At the DNA level, the sequence is TGTGCCACCAGCGCAGCGGTAAGCTCCTACAATGAGCAGTTCTTC. Protein translation: CATSAAVSSYNEQFF.